The next 31 T cell receptor beta chains were all read from a single sample in a study of blood T cell repertoires in COVID-19. Data came from immunoSEQ multiplex PCR; TCRdb stores just in-frame clones and leaves some out. There are about 190,000 clones in the sample; roughly 80% occur only once, and about an eighth lies in the top ten. Sequencing used peripheral blood. These receptors were taken from a woman between 45 and 65 years old with acute or convalescent COVID-19.

This chain joins TRBV5-1 and TRBJ1-2, with 9 bases identical to TRBD1. CDR3 size: 16 residues. V gave up 2 bases and J gave up 6 bases; unmatched junction bases: 11. Germline CDR1 SGHRS, CDR2 YFSETQ. CDR3 sequence reads: CASSLLPGTGHNGYTF. DNA for the CDR3: TGCGCCAGCAGCTTACTTCCCGGGACAGGGCATAATGGCTACACCTTC. The full variable domain, completed using reference TRBV5-1 and TRBJ1-2, is KAGVTQTPRYLIKTRGQQVTLSCSPISGHRSVSWYQQTPGQGLQFLFEYFSETQRNKGNFPGRFSGRQFSNSRSEMNVSTLELGDSALYLCASSLLPGTGHNGYTFGSGTRLTVV.

This CDR3 is CASSLPAASSYNEQFF. The DNA for the CDR3 is TGCGCCAGCAGCTTGCCAGCGGCTAGCTCCTACAATGAGCAGTTCTTC. This rearrangement joins TRBV5-1 to TRBJ2-1, with a weak D call TRBD2 (5 bases). Trimming stripped 1 base from V and 0 bases from J, with 11 bases between. The CDR3 spans 16 residues. The germline CDR1 and CDR2 sequences are SGHRS and YFSETQ. Based on the CDR3 plus reference TRBV5-1 and TRBJ2-1, the full variable domain is KAGVTQTPRYLIKTRGQQVTLSCSPISGHRSVSWYQQTPGQGLQFLFEYFSETQRNKGNFPGRFSGRQFSNSRSEMNVSTLELGDSALYLCASSLPAASSYNEQFFGPGTRLTVL.

This rearrangement joins TRBV7-2 to TRBJ2-7; 8 bases match TRBD1. The CDR3 is 15 residues long. The trim removed 5 bases at V and 1 base at J, leaving 7 bases unmatched. Germline CDR1 and CDR2: SGHTA and FQGNSA. CDR3 nucleotide sequence: TGTGCCAGCAGCAGGGCCGGACAGGGTTCCTACGAGCAGTACTTC. Amino acids: CASSRAGQGSYEQYF.

The CDR3 DNA reads as TGCAGCGTTGAACCCGCGAGACTAGCGGGGGGCCTAGCGAGCACAGATACGCAGTATTTT. Encoded protein: CSVEPARLAGGLASTDTQYF. The genes are TRBV29-1 and TRBJ2-3; 13 nucleotides match TRBD2. This CDR3 comprises 20 residues. CDR1 is SQVTM, CDR2 ANQGSEA, per germline. With 2 bases clipped from V and 0 bases from J, the junction kept 14 bases outside the gene matches.

The J gene is TRBJ2-3, the V gene TRBV6-5; the D gene is possibly TRBD1 (5 bases). Trimming cost V 5 bases and J 4 bases, with 16 bases left between them. CDR3 size: 15 residues. In germline, CDR1 is MNHEY, CDR2 SVGAGI. The CDR3 DNA reads TGTGCCAGCAGTACGACCCATACCAGGGCAGATACGCAGTATTTT. Residues: CASSTTHTRADTQYF.

The V call is TRBV9, the J call TRBJ1-2, with D possibly matching TRBD1 (6 bases). Germline V CDR1 and CDR2: SGDLS, YYNGEE. With 4 bases removed from V and 14 bases from J, the gap between germline ends came to 18 bases. The CDR3 is 12 amino acids. CDR3 residues: CASSPHGGLGTF. In DNA form, the CDR3 reads TGTGCCAGCAGCCCGCATGGGGGCCTTGGAACCTTC.

The genes are TRBV6-4 and TRBJ1-4, with 8 bases aligning to TRBD1. CDR1 is MRHNA and CDR2 is SNTAGT in the germline V gene. Trimming at V came to 2 bases and at J to 3 bases, leaving 14 bases not matched to a gene. This CDR3 comprises 19 residues. CDR3 protein: CASSDPPPATGVANEKLFF. In nucleotides, the CDR3 is TGTGCCAGCAGTGACCCCCCGCCAGCGACAGGGGTGGCTAATGAAAAACTGTTTTTT.

This chain uses TRBV2 with TRBJ1-2, with D unclear. Trimming stripped 8 bases from V and 8 bases from J, with 12 bases between. The CDR3 length is 11 residues. CDR1 is SNHLY, CDR2 FYNNEI, per germline. Here the CDR3 reads CASGREGGYTF. The CDR3 DNA follows: TGTGCCAGCGGTAGGGAGGGAGGCTACACCTTC.

To note about this clone: The junction shows a germline mismatch at one end, possibly a read error. CDR3 sequence: CPSSRLQGTAYEQYF. The CDR3 nucleotides are TGCCCCAGCAGCCGACTACAGGGGACGGCCTACGAGCAGTACTTC. The V and J genes are TRBV4-3 and TRBJ2-7, with 7 bases identical to TRBD1. Per the germline V gene, CDR1 is LGHNA and CDR2 is YSLEER. CDR3 length: 15 amino acids.

This chain connects TRBV6-5 to TRBJ1-1; D unresolved. Trimming cost V 6 bases and J 1 base, with 9 bases left between them. The CDR3 loop spans 13 amino acids. CDR1 is MNHEY and CDR2 is SVGAGI in the germline V gene. CDR3 in amino acids: CASRPGGNTEAFF. DNA for the CDR3: TGTGCCAGCAGGCCCGGCGGGAACACTGAAGCTTTCTTT.

This chain uses TRBV10-2 with TRBJ2-1; TRBD2 matches at 9 bases. CDR1 is WSHSY and CDR2 is SAAADI in the germline V gene. The ends lost 3 bases at V and 6 bases at J; junction bases unmatched: 9. There are 16 residues in the CDR3. The CDR3, as DNA: TGCGCCAGCAGTGACCCCGGGACTAGCCATTTCAATGAGCAGTTCTTC. It is translated as CASSDPGTSHFNEQFF.

This clone was counted a single time. This chain links TRBV2 with TRBJ1-4, with unresolved D. This CDR3 has 14 residues. Germline loops: CDR1 SNHLY, CDR2 FYNNEI. V shed 6 bases and J shed 0 bases, with 8 bases lying between them. The CDR3 nucleotides are TGTGCCAGCAGCCCCGGGACAACTAATGAAAAACTGTTTTTT. It codes for CASSPGTTNEKLFF.

V is TRBV7-9 and J is TRBJ2-4; D perhaps matches TRBD1 (5 bases). The CDR3 extends over 17 amino acids. Trimming shortened V by 5 bases and J by 0 bases, and 17 bases separated the two germline ends. Germline CDR1 is SEHNR and CDR2 is FQNEAQ (reference sequence). The DNA for the CDR3 is TGTGCCAGCAGCCCAGGGATATGGACGATAGCCAAAAACATTCAGTACTTC. Residues: CASSPGIWTIAKNIQYF.

V usage is TRBV7-2 and J usage is TRBJ2-7; TRBD1 aligns across 7 bases. This CDR3 region has 15 residues. Germline V gene sequence: CDR1 SGHTA, CDR2 FQGNSA. V dropped 4 bases and J dropped 3; count of bases not matched to a gene: 9. In DNA form, the CDR3 reads TGTGCCAGCAGCTCCACGGACAGGTTCCGCTACGAGCAGTACTTC. Protein product: CASSSTDRFRYEQYF.

The chain has TRBV28 and TRBJ2-3; D is unresolved. The CDR3 spans 14 residues. V was trimmed by 3 bases and J by 8 bases, leaving 15 bases between them. Germline values: CDR1 MDHEN, CDR2 SYDVKM. The CDR3 nucleotides are TGTGCCAGCAGTTTGCCCCTCGGAGCAAGTACGCAGTATTTT. Its protein product is CASSLPLGASTQYF.

The chain combines TRBV6-5 with TRBJ2-3; 9 bases map to TRBD1. Germline CDR1 reads MNHEY; CDR2 reads SVGAGI. This CDR3 has 13 residues. V shed 8 bases and J 5 bases; nucleotides not matched to a gene: 5. The CDR3 DNA is TGTGCCAGCCGGGACAGGGCCAAAGATACGCAGTATTTT. This sequence encodes CASRDRAKDTQYF.

The chain carries TRBV4-1 and TRBJ2-1; weak D call: TRBD1 (5 bases). The germline CDR1 and CDR2 sequences are MGHRA and YSYEKL. The CDR3 runs 12 residues. Trimming shortened V by 4 bases and J by 7 bases, and 8 bases separated the two germline ends. This chain's CDR3 is CASSPAGNEQFF. Written as DNA, the CDR3 is TGCGCCAGCAGCCCAGCAGGGAATGAGCAGTTCTTC.

Only one count was recorded for this clone. The chain has TRBV9 and TRBJ1-4; 9 bases line up with TRBD1. J lost 8 bases, V lost 3 bases, and 5 bases had no gene match. This CDR3 region has 14 residues. The germline V gene encodes CDR1 SGDLS and CDR2 YYNGEE. The CDR3 sequence is CASSASGTGEKLFF. The CDR3 coding sequence is TGTGCCAGCAGCGCTTCCGGGACAGGGGAAAAACTGTTTTTT. Full variable domain (rest looked up from reference TRBV9 and TRBJ1-4): DSGVTQTPKHLITATGQRVTLRCSPRSGDLSVYWYQQSLDQGLQFLIQYYNGEERAKGNILERFSAQQFPDLHSELNLSSLELGDSALYFCASSASGTGEKLFFGSGTQLSVL.

The V call is TRBV4-1, the J call TRBJ1-1; D might be TRBD1 (6 bases). Germline V gene lookup returns CDR1 MGHRA and CDR2 YSYEKL. V lost 5 bases and J 2 bases, leaving 15 bases between the germline ends. This CDR3 is 15 amino acids long. The CDR3 DNA sequence: TGCGCCAGCAGCGCCCGACAGGTTCTAAACACTGAAGCTTTCTTT. As protein: CASSARQVLNTEAFF.

V and J are TRBV11-2 and TRBJ1-1; D not resolved. The CDR3 runs to 15 residues. Germline CDR1 is SGHAT and CDR2 is FQNNGV. V lost 4 bases to trimming and J lost 1 base, with 13 bases between them. CDR3 sequence reads: CASSSAMQANTEAFF. The CDR3 coding sequence is TGTGCCAGCAGCTCTGCCATGCAGGCGAACACTGAAGCTTTCTTT.

This clone was observed a few times. The rearrangement links TRBV28 to TRBJ2-7; D is perhaps TRBD1 (7 bases). The CDR3 runs 16 residues. Germline V lookup: CDR1 MDHEN, CDR2 SYDVKM. V gave up 6 bases and J gave up 5 bases, with 23 bases separating them. The CDR3 reads CASRTEGAGRLHEQYF. CDR3 DNA: TGTGCCAGCAGAACCGAGGGGGCAGGGAGGCTCCACGAGCAGTACTTC.

The genes are TRBV6-5 and TRBJ2-3; maybe TRBD1 (6 bases). CDR3 size: 14 residues. From germline, CDR1 is MNHEY and CDR2 SVGAGI. Trimming removed 8 bases from V and 3 bases from J, with 15 bases in between. The CDR3 bases are TGTGCCAGCCTTCGCCAGGGGCGAACAGATACGCAGTATTTT. Encoded protein: CASLRQGRTDTQYF.

This clone was seen ten or more times. The chain combines TRBV20-1 with TRBJ2-7; TRBD2 aligns across 7 bases. The trim removed 3 bases at V and 0 bases at J, leaving 5 bases unmatched. This CDR3 is 14 amino acids long. Per the germline V gene, CDR1 is DFQATT and CDR2 is SNEGSKA (reference sequence). CDR3 coding DNA: TGCAGTGCTAGTGCGGGGGTCTACTCCTACGAGCAGTACTTC. Amino acids: CSASAGVYSYEQYF.

The chain couples TRBV19 to TRBJ1-2; 8 bases agree with TRBD1. V shed 7 bases and J 4 bases; nucleotides not matched to a gene: 5. CDR1 LNHDA and CDR2 SQIVND come from the germline V gene (reference sequence). This CDR3 is 13 amino acids long. Written as DNA, the CDR3 is TGTGCCAGTATCGACAGGGGCGCCTATGGCTACACCTTC. Its protein product is CASIDRGAYGYTF.

The chain links TRBV6-5 to TRBJ1-1; TRBD1 might be the D (5 bases). CDR1 is MNHEY, CDR2 SVGAGI, per germline. V was trimmed by 0 bases and J by 11 bases, leaving 22 bases between them. The CDR3 length is 16 residues. The CDR3 reads CASSYSRGTLLPRAFF. CDR3 in DNA: TGTGCCAGCAGTTACTCTCGGGGGACCCTCCTCCCCCGGGCTTTCTTT.

The chain recombines TRBV5-6 with TRBJ1-2, with D unresolved. There are 13 residues in the CDR3. Germline assignment: CDR1 SGHDT and CDR2 YYEEEE. V lost 3 bases and J 7 bases, leaving 13 bases between the germline ends. Here the CDR3 reads CASSSTSYSGYTF. CDR3 DNA: TGTGCCAGCAGCTCTACCTCGTATAGTGGCTACACCTTC. The full variable domain, its missing parts supplied by reference TRBV5-6 and TRBJ1-2, is DAGVTQSPTHLIKTRGQQVTLRCSPKSGHDTVSWYQQALGQGPQFIFQYYEEEERQRGNFPDRFSGHQFPNYSSELNVNALLLGDSALYLCASSSTSYSGYTFGSGTRLTVV.

This clone was detected a few times. V is TRBV19 and J is TRBJ2-3, with 9 nucleotides matching TRBD2. CDR1 is LNHDA, CDR2 SQIVND, per germline (reference sequence). V gave up 6 bases and J gave up 1 base; unmatched junction bases: 5. CDR3 length: 15 residues. CDR3 protein: CASRQTSGRTDTQYF. CDR3 nucleotides: TGTGCCAGTAGGCAGACTAGCGGACGCACAGATACGCAGTATTTT.

The CDR3 spells CASSDATQGAEAFF. CDR3 DNA: TGCGCCAGCAGTGATGCCACACAGGGGGCTGAAGCTTTCTTT. V usage is TRBV10-1 and J usage is TRBJ1-1; TRBD1 matches 8 bases. The ends lost 3 bases at V and 6 bases at J; junction bases unmatched: 6. Germline-derived CDR1 and CDR2 are WNHNN and SYGVQD (reference sequence). The CDR3 is 14 residues long.

The gene calls are TRBV6-5 and TRBJ1-5, with a possible D match to TRBD1 (6 bases). The CDR3 runs 14 residues. Trimming removed 7 bases at V and 10 bases at J, with 20 bases between. Germline V gene lookup returns CDR1 MNHEY and CDR2 SVGAGI. The CDR3: CASIQKAGAGPQHF. The CDR3 DNA sequence: TGTGCCAGCATCCAGAAGGCAGGGGCGGGTCCCCAGCATTTT.

V and J are TRBV20-1 and TRBJ1-3; no clear D gene. From germline, CDR1 is DFQATT and CDR2 SNEGSKA (reference sequence). V lost 3 bases, J lost 5 bases, and 14 bases lay in between. The CDR3 has 14 residues. The DNA of the CDR3 is TGCAGTGCTAGTCCGGGGTCTTTTAGAAACACCATATATTTT. Amino acids: CSASPGSFRNTIYF.

This chain links TRBV6-5 with TRBJ2-7; maybe TRBD2 (6 bases). CDR3 length: 13 amino acids. The ends were cut back, 5 bases at V and 5 bases at J, with 13 bases in the middle. Germline lookup yields CDR1 MNHEY and CDR2 SVGAGI. In DNA, the CDR3 is TGTGCCAGCAGTCCTCGACTAGTCAACGAGCAGTACTTC. Protein: CASSPRLVNEQYF.